One sample yielded the 13 T cell receptor beta chains listed below, sequenced in a study of blood T cells in healthy people across ages. The authors ran a second PCR of roughly 7 to 11 cycles using a sample-barcoded 5' primer and a J-beta primer mix. TCRdb reprocessed the 5' RACE reads via MiXCR and lists one record per CDR3 protein. The table has fewer than 1,200,000 distinct CDR3 sequences, less than 25% seen once. Another study also made use of these data, one on T cells of mothers and their children.

Input material: blood. These receptors were collected from a girl aged 2 to 10 in good health.

This chain connects TRBV12-3 or TRBV12-4 to TRBJ1-5; possibly TRBD1 for D (5 bases). The length of the CDR3 is 15 residues. V was clipped by 6 bases and J by 3 bases, with 15 bases between them. As DNA, the CDR3 is TGTGCCAGCAGCCTGGGGGTAGACCTCAATCAGCCCCAGCATTTT. Translated: CASSLGVDLNQPQHF.

The chain recombines TRBV15 with TRBJ1-5; no firm D call. CDR3 size: 15 residues. V was shortened by 1 base and J by 4 bases, with 11 bases between the two germline ends. Germline-derived CDR1 and CDR2 are LNHNV and YYDKDF (reference sequence). CDR3 bases: TGTGCCACCAGCAGAGGAGGGCACAATAATCAGCCCCAGCATTTT. It specifies CATSRGGHNNQPQHF. The complete variable domain, with remaining parts taken from reference TRBV15 and TRBJ1-5, reads DAMVIQNPRYQVTQFGKPVTLSCSQTLNHNVMYWYQQKSSQAPKLLFHYYDKDFNNEADTPDNFQSRRPNTSFCFLDIRSPGLGDTAMYLCATSRGGHNNQPQHFGDGTRLSIL.

This clonotype was picked up a small number of times. V and J are TRBV4-2 and TRBJ2-5, with D possibly being TRBD1 or TRBD2 (5 bases each). Between the trimmed V and J ends, which lost 1 base and 11 bases, there was a span of 20 bases. This CDR3 is built from 15 residues. Germline V gives CDR1 LGHNA, CDR2 YNFKEQ. In nucleotides, the CDR3 is TGTGCCAGCAGCCAAGGATTCAGGACTTTAGGGGAGCAGTACTTC. Translation gives CASSQGFRTLGEQYF.

The sample holds a few counts of this clonotype. The rearrangement uses TRBV20-1 and TRBJ2-3, with D perhaps TRBD2 (5 bases). V lost 0 bases, J lost 3 bases, and 16 bases lay in between. Germline CDR1 and CDR2: DFQATT and SNEGSKA (reference sequence). This CDR3 is 16 amino acids long. CDR3 sequence reads: CSARDQRLASTDTQYF. CDR3 nucleotides: TGCAGTGCTAGAGATCAGAGGCTAGCCTCAACAGATACGCAGTATTTT.

The chain carries TRBV27 and TRBJ1-2; tentative D call: TRBD1 (5 bases). This CDR3 is 13 amino acids long. Germline V lookup: CDR1 MNHEY, CDR2 SMNVEV (reference sequence). The V end lost 7 bases, the J end lost 6 bases, and 15 bases lay between the germline ends. Written as DNA, the CDR3 is TGTGCCAGCAAGCGGGGCGCAGGAGATGGCTACACCTTC. It is translated as CASKRGAGDGYTF.

J is TRBJ2-7 and V is TRBV12-3 or TRBV12-4; D is perhaps TRBD1 (5 bases). V was trimmed by 2 bases and J by 5 bases, leaving 13 bases between them. The CDR3 totals 14 residues. CDR3 region: CASSLRAGLDEQYF. CDR3 coding DNA: TGTGCCAGCAGTTTACGTGCAGGGCTGGACGAGCAGTACTTC.

The gene calls are TRBV29-1 and TRBJ2-3; tentatively, D is TRBD2 (6 bases). Germline CDR1 is SQVTM and CDR2 is ANQGSEA. V gave up 7 bases and J gave up 2 bases, with 16 bases separating them. This CDR3 contains 14 residues. Here the CDR3 reads CSAEGGWVTDTQYF. The CDR3 coding sequence is TGCAGCGCCGAAGGAGGGTGGGTCACAGATACGCAGTATTTT.

The J gene is TRBJ1-2, the V gene TRBV5-1, with D unresolved. Trimming removed 4 bases at V and 2 bases at J, with 12 bases between. This CDR3 contains 14 residues. CDR1 SGHRS and CDR2 YFSETQ come from the germline V gene. This chain's CDR3 is CASSQTEANYGYTF. The CDR3 coding sequence is TGCGCCAGCAGCCAGACGGAGGCGAACTATGGCTACACCTTC.

This clonotype was seen more than once but under ten times. The genes are TRBV14 and TRBJ1-4; no firm D call. CDR1 and CDR2 (germline): SGHDN, FVKESK. V lost 2 bases and J 7 bases, leaving 8 bases between the germline ends. This CDR3 has 13 amino acids. The CDR3 nucleotides read TGTGCCAGCAGCCAACGGGCTGGTGAAAAACTGTTTTTT. Amino acid sequence: CASSQRAGEKLFF.

The J gene is TRBJ2-7, the V gene TRBV3-1; 7 nucleotides match TRBD1. Trimming at V came to 1 base and at J to 7 bases, leaving 7 bases not matched to a gene. CDR1 LGHDT and CDR2 YNNKEL come from the germline V gene (reference sequence). The CDR3 is made up of 14 amino acids. In nucleotides, the CDR3 is TGTGCCAGCAGCCAAGTTGGGGGACAGTGGGAGCAGTACTTC. Encoded protein: CASSQVGGQWEQYF.

The V gene is TRBV6-2 or TRBV6-3, the J gene TRBJ1-5; maybe TRBD1 (6 bases). In germline, CDR1 is MNHEY, CDR2 SVGEGT. This CDR3 is 16 amino acids long. V was cut by 5 bases and J by 5 bases, with 19 bases left in between. As DNA, the CDR3 is TGTGCCAGCAGTGACAGAGAGGGGGAAGAGGATCAGCCCCAGCATTTT. This translates into CASSDREGEEDQPQHF.

This chain joins TRBV28 and TRBJ2-3, with D possibly matching TRBD2 (5 bases). V lost 6 bases, J lost 3 bases, and 13 bases lay in between. The CDR3 has 14 amino acids. The germline gives CDR1 MDHEN, CDR2 SYDVKM. CDR3 sequence: CASRPIGGTDTQYF. CDR3 nucleotides: TGTGCCAGCAGGCCCATAGGAGGAACAGATACGCAGTATTTT. The full variable domain, with the rest looked up from reference TRBV28 and TRBJ2-3, is DVKVTQSSRYLVKRTGEKVFLECVQDMDHENMFWYRQDPGLGLRLIYFSYDVKMKEKGDIPEGYSVSREKKERFSLILESASTNQTSMYLCASRPIGGTDTQYFGPGTRLTVL.

This chain uses TRBV20-1 with TRBJ1-2, with TRBD1 as a possible D gene (6 bases). The CDR3 extends over 14 amino acids. The V gene lost 6 bases and the J gene lost 4 bases, with 18 bases spanning the gap. Germline V CDR1 and CDR2: DFQATT, SNEGSKA (reference sequence). The CDR3 nucleotides read TGCAGTGCCAAACAGTCCTCAGGGGCCTATGGCTACACCTTC. It specifies CSAKQSSGAYGYTF.